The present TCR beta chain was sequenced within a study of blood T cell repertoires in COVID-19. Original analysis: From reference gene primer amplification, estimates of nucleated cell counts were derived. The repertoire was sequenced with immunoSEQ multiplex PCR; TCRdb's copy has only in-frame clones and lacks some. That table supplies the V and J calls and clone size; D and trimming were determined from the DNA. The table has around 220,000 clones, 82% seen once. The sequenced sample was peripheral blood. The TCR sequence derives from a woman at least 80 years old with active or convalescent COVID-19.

This CDR3 is CASSLSGGYQPQHF. The CDR3 DNA follows: TGCGCCAGCAGCTTATCAGGGGGCTATCAGCCCCAGCATTTT. The genes are TRBV5-1 and TRBJ1-5, with 8 bases aligning to TRBD1. J gave up 5 bases and V 2 bases, and 3 bases lay outside the gene matches. Per germline, CDR1 SGHRS and CDR2 YFSETQ. CDR3 length equals 14 residues.